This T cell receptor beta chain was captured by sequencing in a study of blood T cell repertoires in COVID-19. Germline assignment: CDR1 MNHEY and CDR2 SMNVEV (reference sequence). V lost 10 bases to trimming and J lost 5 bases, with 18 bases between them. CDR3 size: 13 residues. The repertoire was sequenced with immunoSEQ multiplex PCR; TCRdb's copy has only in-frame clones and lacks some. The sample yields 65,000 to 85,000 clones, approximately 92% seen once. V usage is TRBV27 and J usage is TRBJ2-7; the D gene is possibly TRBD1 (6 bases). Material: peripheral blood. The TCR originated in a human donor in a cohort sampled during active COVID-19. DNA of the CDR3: TGTGCCACCCATACGGCAGGGGAGAACGAGCAGTACTTC. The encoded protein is CATHTAGENEQYF.